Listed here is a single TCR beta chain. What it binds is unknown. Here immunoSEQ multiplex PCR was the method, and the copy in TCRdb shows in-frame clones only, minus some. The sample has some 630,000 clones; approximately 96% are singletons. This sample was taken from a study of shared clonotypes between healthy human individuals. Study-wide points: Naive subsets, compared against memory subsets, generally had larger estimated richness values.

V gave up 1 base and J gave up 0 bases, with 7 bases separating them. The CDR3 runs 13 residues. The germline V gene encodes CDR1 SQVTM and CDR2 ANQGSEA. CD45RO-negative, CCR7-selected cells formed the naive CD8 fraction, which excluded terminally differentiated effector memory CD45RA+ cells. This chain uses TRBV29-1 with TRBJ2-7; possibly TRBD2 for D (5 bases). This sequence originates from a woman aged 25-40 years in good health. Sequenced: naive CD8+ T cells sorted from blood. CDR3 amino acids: CSVEATSSYEQYF. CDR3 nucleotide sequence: TGCAGCGTTGAAGCCACTAGCTCCTACGAGCAGTACTTC.